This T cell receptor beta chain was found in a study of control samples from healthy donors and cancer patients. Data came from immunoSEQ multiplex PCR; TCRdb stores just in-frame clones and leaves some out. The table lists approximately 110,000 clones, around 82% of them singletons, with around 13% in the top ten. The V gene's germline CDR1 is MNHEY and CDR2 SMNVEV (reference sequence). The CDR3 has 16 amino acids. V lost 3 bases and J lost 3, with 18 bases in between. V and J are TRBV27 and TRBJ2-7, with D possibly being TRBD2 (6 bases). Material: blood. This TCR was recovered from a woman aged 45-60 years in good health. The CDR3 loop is CASSFRREVSYYEQYF. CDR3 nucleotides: TGTGCCAGCAGTTTCCGGCGGGAAGTCTCGTACTACGAGCAGTACTTC.